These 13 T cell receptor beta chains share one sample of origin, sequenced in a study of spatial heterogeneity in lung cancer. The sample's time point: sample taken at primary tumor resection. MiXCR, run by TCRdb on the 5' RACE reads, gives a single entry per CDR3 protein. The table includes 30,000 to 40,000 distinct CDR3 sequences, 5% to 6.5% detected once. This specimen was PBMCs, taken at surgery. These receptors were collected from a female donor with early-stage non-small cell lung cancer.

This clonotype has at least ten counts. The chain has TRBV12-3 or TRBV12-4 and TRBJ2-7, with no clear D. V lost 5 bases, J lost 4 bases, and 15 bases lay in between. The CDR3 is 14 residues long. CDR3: CASSRLQLGYEQYF. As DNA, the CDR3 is TGTGCCAGCAGTCGACTCCAACTTGGGTACGAGCAGTACTTC.

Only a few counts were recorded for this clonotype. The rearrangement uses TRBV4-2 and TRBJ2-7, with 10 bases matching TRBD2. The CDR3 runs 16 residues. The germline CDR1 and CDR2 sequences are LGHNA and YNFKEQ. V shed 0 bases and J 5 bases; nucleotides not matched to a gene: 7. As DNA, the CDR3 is TGTGCCAGCAGCCAAGATGCTCCTAGCGGGGGCCACGAGCAGTACTTC. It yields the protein CASSQDAPSGGHEQYF.

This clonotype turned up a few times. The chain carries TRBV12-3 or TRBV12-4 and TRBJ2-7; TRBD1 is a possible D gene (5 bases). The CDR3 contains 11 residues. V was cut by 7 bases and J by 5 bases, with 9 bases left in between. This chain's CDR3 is CASKRTNEQYF. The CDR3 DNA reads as TGTGCCAGCAAGAGGACAAACGAGCAGTACTTC.

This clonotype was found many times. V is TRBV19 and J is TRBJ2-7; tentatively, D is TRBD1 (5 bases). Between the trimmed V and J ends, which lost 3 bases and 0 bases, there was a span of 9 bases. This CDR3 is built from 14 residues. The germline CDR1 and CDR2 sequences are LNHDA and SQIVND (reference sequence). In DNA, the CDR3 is TGTGCCAGTAGTATTCTCAGGGACTCCTACGAGCAGTACTTC. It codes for CASSILRDSYEQYF.

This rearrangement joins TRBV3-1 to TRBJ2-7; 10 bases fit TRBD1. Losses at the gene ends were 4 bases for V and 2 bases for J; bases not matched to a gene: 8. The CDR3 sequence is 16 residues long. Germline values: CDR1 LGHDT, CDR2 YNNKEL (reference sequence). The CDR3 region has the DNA TGTGCCAGCAGCCTTCCTCCCGGGACAGGGGCCTACGAGCAGTACTTC. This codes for CASSLPPGTGAYEQYF.

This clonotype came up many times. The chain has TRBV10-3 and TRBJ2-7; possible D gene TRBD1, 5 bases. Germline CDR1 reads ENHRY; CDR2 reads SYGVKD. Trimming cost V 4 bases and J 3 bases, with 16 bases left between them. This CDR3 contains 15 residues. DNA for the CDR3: TGTGCCATCAGTGCAGGGTTGTGGCCTAACTACGAGCAGTACTTC. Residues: CAISAGLWPNYEQYF.

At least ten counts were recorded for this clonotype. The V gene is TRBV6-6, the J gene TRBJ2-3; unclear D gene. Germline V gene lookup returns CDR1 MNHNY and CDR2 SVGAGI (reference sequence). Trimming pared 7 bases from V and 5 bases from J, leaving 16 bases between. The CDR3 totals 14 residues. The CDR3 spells CASTPPQEKDTQYF. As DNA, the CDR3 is TGTGCCAGCACTCCACCCCAGGAGAAAGATACGCAGTATTTT.

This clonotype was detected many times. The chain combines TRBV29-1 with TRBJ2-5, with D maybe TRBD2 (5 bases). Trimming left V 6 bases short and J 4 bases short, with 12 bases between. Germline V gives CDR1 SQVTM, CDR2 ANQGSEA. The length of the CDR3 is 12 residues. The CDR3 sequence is CSVVGVGETQYF. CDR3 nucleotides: TGCAGCGTCGTCGGGGTCGGAGAGACCCAGTACTTC.

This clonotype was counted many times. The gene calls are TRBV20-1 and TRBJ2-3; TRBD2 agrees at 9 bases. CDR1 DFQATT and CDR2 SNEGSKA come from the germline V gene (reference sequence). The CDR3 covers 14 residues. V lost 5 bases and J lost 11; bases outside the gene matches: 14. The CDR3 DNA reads TGCAGTGCTGAGACGCTAGGGACTAGCAACGAGCAGTATTTT. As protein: CSAETLGTSNEQYF.

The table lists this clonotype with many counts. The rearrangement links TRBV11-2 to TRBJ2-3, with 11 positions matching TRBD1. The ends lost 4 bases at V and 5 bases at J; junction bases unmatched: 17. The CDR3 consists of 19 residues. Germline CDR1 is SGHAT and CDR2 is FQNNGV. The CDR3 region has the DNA TGTGCCAGCAGCTCTTCTATAGCTCCGGGACAGGGGGAGAAAGATACGCAGTATTTT. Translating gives CASSSSIAPGQGEKDTQYF.

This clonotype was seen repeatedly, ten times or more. The CDR3 nucleotides read TGTGCCAGCAGTTTAGGACGAAGTGGGGGGAACACTGAAGCTTTCTTT. Its protein is CASSLGRSGGNTEAFF. V usage is TRBV2 and J usage is TRBJ1-1; a possible D gene is TRBD1 (5 bases). Germline loops: CDR1 SNHLY, CDR2 FYNNEI. The CDR3 is 16 residues long. Trimming left V 5 bases short and J 1 base short, with 17 bases between.

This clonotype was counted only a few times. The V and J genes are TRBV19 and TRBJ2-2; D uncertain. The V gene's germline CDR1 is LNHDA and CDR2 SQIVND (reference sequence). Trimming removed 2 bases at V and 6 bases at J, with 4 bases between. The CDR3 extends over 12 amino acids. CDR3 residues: CASSIQAGELFF. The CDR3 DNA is TGTGCCAGTAGTATACAGGCCGGGGAGCTGTTTTTT.

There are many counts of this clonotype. CDR3 sequence reads: CASSLLLGQGGNEQFF. The CDR3, as DNA: TGTGCCAGCAGCTTACTCCTGGGACAGGGAGGGAATGAGCAGTTCTTC. The chain joins TRBV7-9 to TRBJ2-1, with TRBD1 matching over 9 bases. V dropped 2 bases and J dropped 7; count of bases not matched to a gene: 9. Germline CDR1 SEHNR, CDR2 FQNEAQ (reference sequence). The CDR3 contains 16 residues.